This T cell receptor beta chain was recovered during a study of T cells in Graves' hyperthyroidism and ophthalmopathy. Study conclusions and caveats: Model output signaled ophthalmopathy a median roughly 6 months ahead of onset. Most expanded thyroid clonotypes above 0.001 also appeared in blood.

Many counts were recorded for this clonotype. Its antigen is not known. Amplification of TCR beta CDR3 regions used RNA as the template. A set of HTBI primers served as the primers for a first-round RT-PCR of the TCR CDR3. TCRdb re-called the multiplex PCR reads with MiXCR, one entry per CDR3 protein. The table lists fewer than 650,000 distinct CDR3 sequences, 12% to 15% of them singletons. Sequenced: blood. The clonotype originates from a woman between 18 and 29 years old with Graves' ophthalmopathy.

CDR3 amino acids: CASSRTGTGGINQPQHF. The CDR3 DNA follows: TGTGCCAGCAGTCGTACGGGGACAGGGGGAATCAATCAGCCCCAGCATTTT. The genes are TRBV27 and TRBJ1-5; 11 bases align to TRBD1. This CDR3 is built from 17 residues. Per germline, CDR1 MNHEY and CDR2 SMNVEV (reference sequence). V lost 5 bases and J lost 3; bases outside the gene matches: 9.